This T cell receptor (beta chain) was found in a study of T-cell reconstitution after alpha-beta-depleted transplantation in children. This CDR3 is 15 amino acids long. CDR1 is LNHNV and CDR2 is YYDKDF in the germline V gene (reference sequence). Trimming at V came to 0 bases and at J to 6 bases, leaving 5 bases not matched to a gene. The TCRbeta library was prepared with unique molecular identifiers. TCRdb re-derived calls from the PCR reads in MiXCR, one entry per CDR3 protein. Altogether about 350,000 distinct CDR3 sequences are present, less than 15% being singletons, with the ten largest covering around 4.5%.

This clonotype was obtained from a human donor who donated a stem cell graft to a child with Fanconi anemia. Source: PBMCs, taken from the stem cell graft. The rearrangement joins TRBV15 to TRBJ2-1, with TRBD1 identical over 7 bases. The CDR3 bases are TGTGCCACCAGCAGAGATCGGGCAGGGGGCAATGAGCAGTTCTTC. Translation gives CATSRDRAGGNEQFF.